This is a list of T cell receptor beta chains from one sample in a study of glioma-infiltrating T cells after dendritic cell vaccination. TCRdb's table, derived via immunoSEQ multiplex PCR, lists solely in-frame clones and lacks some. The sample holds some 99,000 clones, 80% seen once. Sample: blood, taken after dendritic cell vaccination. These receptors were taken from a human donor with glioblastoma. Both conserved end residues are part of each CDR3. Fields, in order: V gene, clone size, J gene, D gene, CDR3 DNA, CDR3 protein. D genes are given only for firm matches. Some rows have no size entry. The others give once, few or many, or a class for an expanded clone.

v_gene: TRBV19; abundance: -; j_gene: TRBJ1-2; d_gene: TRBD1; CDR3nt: TGTGCCAGTAACCCCAGGGGGCGTAACTATGGCTACACCTTC; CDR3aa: CASNPRGRNYGYTF
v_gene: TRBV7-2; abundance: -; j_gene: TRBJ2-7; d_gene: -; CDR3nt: TGTGCCAGCAGCTCGCGAGGACAGACCCCCTACGAGCAGTACTTC; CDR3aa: CASSSRGQTPYEQYF
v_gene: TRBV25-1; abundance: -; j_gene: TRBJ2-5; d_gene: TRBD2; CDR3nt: TGTGCTGTGGGCGAGGGACTAGCGGAAGAGACCCAGTACTTC; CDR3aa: CAVGEGLAEETQYF
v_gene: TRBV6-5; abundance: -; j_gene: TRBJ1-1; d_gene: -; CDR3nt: TGTGCCAGCAGTTACTCGAGGACAACCTTGAACACTGAAGCTTTCTTT; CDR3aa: CASSYSRTTLNTEAFF
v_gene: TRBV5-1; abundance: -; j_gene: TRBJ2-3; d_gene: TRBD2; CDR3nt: TGCGCCAGCAGCCCCACGGCTAGCGGTACAGATACGCAGTATTTT; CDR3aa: CASSPTASGTDTQYF
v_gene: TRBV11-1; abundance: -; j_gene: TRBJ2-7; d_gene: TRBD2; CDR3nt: TGTGCCAGCAGCCCTGGGACTAGCGGGAGTTACGAGCAGTACTTC; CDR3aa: CASSPGTSGSYEQYF
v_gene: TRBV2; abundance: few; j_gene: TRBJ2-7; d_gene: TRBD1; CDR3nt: TGTGCCAGCAGTGAAGGGGGACAGGGGGCGTTTGGCGAGCAGTACTTC; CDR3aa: CASSEGGQGAFGEQYF
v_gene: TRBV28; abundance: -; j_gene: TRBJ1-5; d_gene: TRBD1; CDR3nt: TGTGCCAGCAGTCTGACAGGGTATGGTCAGCCCCAGCATTTT; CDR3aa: CASSLTGYGQPQHF
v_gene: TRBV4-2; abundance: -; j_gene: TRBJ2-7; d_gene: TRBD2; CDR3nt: TGTGCCAGCAGCCAAGAAATGGCTAGCGGGTTCGGCGACGAGCAGTACTTC; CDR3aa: CASSQEMASGFGDEQYF
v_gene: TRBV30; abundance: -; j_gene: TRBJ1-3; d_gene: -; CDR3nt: TGTGCCTGGAGTATCGGGGCTGGAAACACCATATATTTT; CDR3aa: CAWSIGAGNTIYF
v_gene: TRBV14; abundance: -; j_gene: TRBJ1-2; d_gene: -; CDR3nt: TGTGCCAGCAGCCAAGCACGGGGAAGGCTGGGCTATGGCTACACCTTC; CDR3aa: CASSQARGRLGYGYTF
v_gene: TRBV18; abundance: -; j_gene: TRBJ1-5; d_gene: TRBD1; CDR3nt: TGTGCCAGCTCGCTCGGACAGGGGGACCAGCCCCAGCATTTT; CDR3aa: CASSLGQGDQPQHF
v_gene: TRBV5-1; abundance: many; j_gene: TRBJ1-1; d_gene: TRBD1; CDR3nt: TGCGCCAGCAGCTTTACAGGGGAGTCTGAAGCTTTCTTT; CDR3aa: CASSFTGESEAFF
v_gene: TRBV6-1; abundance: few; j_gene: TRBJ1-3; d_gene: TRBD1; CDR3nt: TGTGCCATCGACCCACGGACAGGGCCCAACACCATATATTTT; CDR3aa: CAIDPRTGPNTIYF
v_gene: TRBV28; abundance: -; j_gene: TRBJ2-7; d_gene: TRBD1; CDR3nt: TGTGCCAGCAGTCAACCGGGACAGGGGAGATACGAGCAGTACTTC; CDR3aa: CASSQPGQGRYEQYF
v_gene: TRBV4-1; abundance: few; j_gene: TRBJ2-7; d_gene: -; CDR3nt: TGCGCCAGCAGCCAAGTTGGCACTAGATGGAGGGAGCAGTACTTC; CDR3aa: CASSQVGTRWREQYF
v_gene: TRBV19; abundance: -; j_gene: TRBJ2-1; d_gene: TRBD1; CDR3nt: TGTGCCAGTAGCGGATACAGGGGCAGTTTGCAGTTCTTC; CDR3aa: CASSGYRGSLQFF
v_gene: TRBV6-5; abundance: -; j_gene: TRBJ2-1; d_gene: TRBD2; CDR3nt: TGTGCCAGCAGTTACGTAGCGGGAGGGTCTGAGCAGTTCTTC; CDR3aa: CASSYVAGGSEQFF
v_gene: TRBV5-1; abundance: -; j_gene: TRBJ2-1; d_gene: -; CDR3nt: TGCGCCAGCAGCTTGGGACAGGATTACAATGAGCAGTTCTTC; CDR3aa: CASSLGQDYNEQFF
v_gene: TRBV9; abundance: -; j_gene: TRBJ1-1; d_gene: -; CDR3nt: TGTGCCAGCAGCGTAGGAGTCAGGGCAGAGGAAGCTTTCTTT; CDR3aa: CASSVGVRAEEAFF
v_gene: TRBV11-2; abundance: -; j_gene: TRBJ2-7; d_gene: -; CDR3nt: TGTGCCAGCAGCTTAGTCGGGGCAGGGGAGTACGAGCAGTACTTC; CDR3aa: CASSLVGAGEYEQYF
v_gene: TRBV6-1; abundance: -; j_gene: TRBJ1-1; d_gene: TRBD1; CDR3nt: TGTGCCAGCAGTGATCCCCCGGGACAGCGGAACACTGAAGCTTTCTTT; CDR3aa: CASSDPPGQRNTEAFF
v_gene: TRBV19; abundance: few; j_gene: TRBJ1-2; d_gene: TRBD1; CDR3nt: TGTGCCAGTAGTATCCGGACAGGGTCTGGGGGCTACACCTTC; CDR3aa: CASSIRTGSGGYTF
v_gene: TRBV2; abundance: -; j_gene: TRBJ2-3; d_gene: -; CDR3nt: TGTGCCAGCAGTGGCTTACTCCGCACAGATACGCAGTATTTT; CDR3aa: CASSGLLRTDTQYF
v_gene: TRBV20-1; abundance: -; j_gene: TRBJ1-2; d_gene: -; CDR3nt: TGCAGTGCTCCTACAGGGAGTAGCTACACCTTC; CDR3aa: CSAPTGSSYTF
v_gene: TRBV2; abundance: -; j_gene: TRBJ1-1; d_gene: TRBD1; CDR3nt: TGTGCCAGCAACTTCCTAACAGGGGACACTGAAGCTTTCTTT; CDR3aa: CASNFLTGDTEAFF
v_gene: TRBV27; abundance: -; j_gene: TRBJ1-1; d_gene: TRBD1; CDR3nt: TGTGCCAGCAGTTTACGGCGGACAGGCCCTACTGAAGCTTTCTTT; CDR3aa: CASSLRRTGPTEAFF
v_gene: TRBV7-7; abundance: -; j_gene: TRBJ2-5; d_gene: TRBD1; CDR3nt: TGTGCTAGCAGCCATACCACAGGGGGGATAATCCAGTACTTC; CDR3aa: CASSHTTGGIIQYF
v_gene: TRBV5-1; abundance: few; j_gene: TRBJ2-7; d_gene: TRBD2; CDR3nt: TGCGCCAGCAGCCCCTGGGAGGGTCTGGACGAGCAGTACTTC; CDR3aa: CASSPWEGLDEQYF
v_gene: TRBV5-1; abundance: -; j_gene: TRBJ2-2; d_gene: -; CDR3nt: TGCGCCAGCAGCTTGGTGCCGGGGGATAACACCGGGGAGCTGTTTTTT; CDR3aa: CASSLVPGDNTGELFF
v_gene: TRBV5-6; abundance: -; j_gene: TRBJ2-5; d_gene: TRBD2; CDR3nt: TGTGCCAGCAGCTTTAACCCCTGGGTAGCGGGGAAAGAGACCCAGTACTTC; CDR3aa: CASSFNPWVAGKETQYF
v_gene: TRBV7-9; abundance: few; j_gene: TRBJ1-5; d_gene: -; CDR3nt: TGTGCCAGCAGCTTAGCGGCAGGAGGCGGCCAGCCCCAGCATTTT; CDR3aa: CASSLAAGGGQPQHF
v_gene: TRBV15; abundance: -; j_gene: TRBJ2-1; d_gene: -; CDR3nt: TGTGCCACCAGCAACACAGGATCCTCCTACAATGAGCAGTTCTTC; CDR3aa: CATSNTGSSYNEQFF
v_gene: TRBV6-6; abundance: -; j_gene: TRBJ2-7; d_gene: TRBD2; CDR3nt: TGTGCCAGCAGTCCATCAATAGCGGGGAGCGCCTACGAGCAGTACTTC; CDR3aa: CASSPSIAGSAYEQYF